This TCR beta chain was documented in a study of vaccination effects on CD4 cells after COVID-19. Some clones are missing from TCRdb's copy, which holds only in-frame ones; the method was immunoSEQ multiplex PCR. The sample has about 61,000 clones, roughly 81% seen once; the top ten hold about 2.5%. Trimming took 8 bases from V and 2 from J, leaving 12 bases between them. The germline CDR1 and CDR2 sequences are MNHEY and SVGAGI. This CDR3 region has 13 residues. Regarding this clone: What it binds is not known.

Antigen-specific CD4+ T cells were first expanded with viral peptide pools by the ViraFEST assay and only then sequenced. Isolation of CD4+ T cells took place after less than twelve days of culture. Half the medium was replaced with IL-2 medium on days 3 and 7. The chain uses TRBV6-5 and TRBJ2-5; D gene ambiguous. This TCR derives from a human donor who received a COVID-19 vaccine. The input for sequencing was CD4+ T cells from PBMCs cultured with HCoV-229E spike peptides, taken before COVID-19 vaccination. The CDR3 sequence: CASQRRLQETQYF. CDR3 in DNA: TGTGCCAGCCAACGACGGCTACAAGAGACCCAGTACTTC.